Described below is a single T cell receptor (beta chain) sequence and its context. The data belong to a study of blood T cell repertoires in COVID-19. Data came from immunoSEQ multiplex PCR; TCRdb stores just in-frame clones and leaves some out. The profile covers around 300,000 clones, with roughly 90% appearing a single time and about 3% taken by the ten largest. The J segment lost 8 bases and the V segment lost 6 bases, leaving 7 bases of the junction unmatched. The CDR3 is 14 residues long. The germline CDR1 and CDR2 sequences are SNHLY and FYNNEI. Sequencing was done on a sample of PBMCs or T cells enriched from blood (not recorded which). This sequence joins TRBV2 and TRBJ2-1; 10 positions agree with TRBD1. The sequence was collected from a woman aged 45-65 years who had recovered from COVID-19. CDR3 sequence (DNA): TGTGCCAGCAGCGTGGGACAGGGGTTCGATGAGCAGTTCTTC. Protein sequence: CASSVGQGFDEQFF. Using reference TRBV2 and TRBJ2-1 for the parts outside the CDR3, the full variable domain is EPEVTQTPSHQVTQMGQEVILRCVPISNHLYFYWYRQILGQKVEFLVSFYNNEISEKSEIFDDQFSVERPDGSNFTLKIRSTKLEDSAMYFCASSVGQGFDEQFFGPGTRLTVL.